The present TCR beta chain was sequenced within a study of OX40 agonist ivuxolimab in advanced cancers. Across the study: Patients were dosed with the agonistic anti-OX40 (CD134) antibody ivuxolimab.

Clones were read by immunoSEQ multiplex PCR, and TCRdb kept only the in-frame ones, dropping some. The table has roughly 100,000 clones, 85% to 95% seen once. Broader study findings: CD8+ T cells averaged more expanded clones than CD4+.

Notes on this clone: Its antigen is not known. Other DNA sequences from this sample encode an identical CDR3 as well.

Patients with autoimmune history or systemic immunosuppression were excluded. V lost 3 bases, J lost 0 bases, and 10 bases lay in between. The CDR3 runs to 15 residues. Looked up from germline, CDR1 is SGHRS and CDR2 is YFSETQ. The sample was CD4+ or CD8+ T cells sorted from blood, taken in a trial of the OX40 agonist ivuxolimab. This TCR derives from an adult with an advanced solid tumor such as melanoma, head and neck, liver or kidney cancer. J is TRBJ2-1 and V is TRBV5-1; D not resolved. The CDR3 sequence: CASSWTESSYNEQFF. The CDR3 DNA reads as TGCGCCAGCAGCTGGACGGAGAGCTCCTACAATGAGCAGTTCTTC. Combining the CDR3 with reference TRBV5-1 and TRBJ2-1 gives the whole variable domain KAGVTQTPRYLIKTRGQQVTLSCSPISGHRSVSWYQQTPGQGLQFLFEYFSETQRNKGNFPGRFSGRQFSNSRSEMNVSTLELGDSALYLCASSWTESSYNEQFFGPGTRLTVL.